The 27 T cell receptor beta chains presented below share a single source sample, sequenced in a study of blood T cell repertoires in COVID-19 (dated by TCRdb to 2019 to 2021). Library preparation used the immunoSEQ multiplex PCR assay. Here the immuneACCESS table is served through TCRdb, limited to in-frame sequences with V and J called. Missing clones are a known gap in these copies; in checked studies unresolved V genes cover under half, and the rest lacks a known reason. The sample profile shows approximately 450,000 clones; 70% to 90% of them were found once. The ten largest clonotypes hold roughly 1.8% of the sample. The sample comprised PBMCs or T cells enriched from blood (not recorded which). All receptors derive from a woman between 18 and 30 years old with acute COVID-19.

The CDR3 nucleotides read TGTGCCAGCAGTCAGGGTTACGAGCAGTACTTC. Amino acids: CASSQGYEQYF. The genes are TRBV25-1 and TRBJ2-7, with D maybe TRBD1 (5 bases). Germline CDR1 MGHDK, CDR2 SYGVNS. Trimming took off 5 bases at V and 4 bases at J, with 6 bases between the two ends. The CDR3 has 11 amino acids.

The chain carries TRBV10-3 and TRBJ2-5, with 9 positions matching TRBD2. This CDR3 spans 14 amino acids. The trim removed 5 bases at V and 3 bases at J, leaving 4 bases unmatched. Germline CDR1 is ENHRY and CDR2 is SYGVKD. The CDR3 DNA reads TGTGCCATCAGTCTTGCGGGGGGGGAAGAGACCCAGTACTTC. This sequence encodes CAISLAGGEETQYF.

The V call is TRBV6-5, the J call TRBJ2-1; tentative D call: TRBD2 (6 bases). The CDR3 totals 16 residues. Germline V gene sequence: CDR1 MNHEY, CDR2 SVGAGI. V was trimmed by 0 bases and J by 0 bases, leaving 9 bases between them. The CDR3 region has the DNA TGTGCCAGCAGTTACTCCTCCGGGAGCTCCTACAATGAGCAGTTCTTC. Amino acid sequence: CASSYSSGSSYNEQFF.

The chain couples TRBV3-1 (or the pseudogene TRBV3-2) to TRBJ1-1, with D tentatively TRBD1 (6 bases). With 5 bases removed from V and 2 bases from J, the gap between germline ends came to 21 bases. Germline CDR1 LGHDT, CDR2 YNNKEL (reference sequence). This CDR3 has 17 residues. The CDR3 protein is CASSDIFNPDSNTEAFF. As DNA, the CDR3 is TGTGCCAGCAGCGACATTTTCAACCCGGACAGTAACACTGAAGCTTTCTTT.

The V and J genes are TRBV5-1 and TRBJ1-5; no definite D call. Between the trimmed V and J ends, which lost 0 bases and 5 bases, there was a span of 21 bases. The CDR3 is 18 amino acids. Germline loops: CDR1 SGHRS, CDR2 YFSETQ. The CDR3: CASSLGPGGGFTDQPQHF. CDR3 coding DNA: TGCGCCAGCAGCTTGGGTCCGGGCGGAGGGTTTACCGATCAGCCCCAGCATTTT.

The chain employs TRBV19 and TRBJ2-7; a weak D match, TRBD1 (6 bases). This CDR3 is 14 amino acids long. The V end was cut by 4 bases, the J end by 5 bases, with 15 bases between. Germline values: CDR1 LNHDA, CDR2 SQIVND (reference sequence). CDR3 in amino acids: CASSSQGSRHEQYF. DNA of the CDR3: TGTGCCAGTAGTAGCCAGGGGAGTCGCCACGAGCAGTACTTC.

The rearrangement links TRBV7-9 to TRBJ2-3, with D perhaps TRBD1 (5 bases). Germline assignment: CDR1 SEHNR and CDR2 FQNEAQ (reference sequence). The ends were cut back, 9 bases at V and 0 bases at J, with 10 bases in the middle. The CDR3 runs 13 residues. CDR3 nucleotide sequence: TGTGCCAGTGCAGGGCCAAGCACAGATACGCAGTATTTT. This translates into CASAGPSTDTQYF.

The chain uses TRBV19 and TRBJ1-4; unclear D gene. Trimming removed 6 bases at V and 10 bases at J, with 9 bases between. CDR1 and CDR2 from the germline V gene are LNHDA and SQIVND (reference sequence). The CDR3 has 11 amino acids. CDR3 sequence: CASRYTGKLFF. CDR3 DNA: TGTGCCAGTAGGTATACTGGAAAACTGTTTTTT.

The sample holds one count of this clone. This sequence joins TRBV5-1 and TRBJ2-5, with 7 bases fitting TRBD2. This CDR3 has 14 residues. The junction had 0 bases not matched to a gene; V was cut back by 0 bases and J by 1 base. CDR1 and CDR2 from the germline V gene are SGHRS and YFSETQ. The DNA of the CDR3 is TGCGCCAGCAGCTTGGGGGGGGGCCAAGAGACCCAGTACTTC. Translating it yields CASSLGGGQETQYF. Supplemented by reference TRBV5-1 and TRBJ2-5, the full variable domain reads KAGVTQTPRYLIKTRGQQVTLSCSPISGHRSVSWYQQTPGQGLQFLFEYFSETQRNKGNFPGRFSGRQFSNSRSEMNVSTLELGDSALYLCASSLGGGQETQYFGPGTRLLVL.

This clone was observed once. The chain is built from TRBV30 and TRBJ2-2; D might be TRBD2 (5 bases). Germline V gene sequence: CDR1 GTSNPN, CDR2 SVGIG (reference sequence). The V and J ends lost 3 bases and 2 bases respectively, with 10 bases between them. CDR3 size: 14 residues. The CDR3 DNA reads TGTGCCTGGAGGATGGACTTAAACACCGGGGAGCTGTTTTTT. It encodes CAWRMDLNTGELFF. Based on the CDR3 plus reference TRBV30 and TRBJ2-2, the full variable domain is SQTIHQWPATLVQPVGSPLSLECTVEGTSNPNLYWYRQAAGRGLQLLFYSVGIGQISSEVPQNLSASRPQDRQFILSSKKLLLSDSGFYLCAWRMDLNTGELFFGEGSRLTVL.

This clone came up once. The chain couples TRBV10-3 to TRBJ2-5, with TRBD1 identical over 8 bases. Per the germline V gene, CDR1 is ENHRY and CDR2 is SYGVKD. The length of the CDR3 is 14 residues. Trimming took 6 bases from V and 2 from J; bases not matched to a gene: 5. The CDR3 reads CAISPRQGQETQYF. CDR3 bases: TGTGCCATCAGCCCAAGACAGGGGCAAGAGACCCAGTACTTC.

The chain has TRBV5-1 and TRBJ2-3; 8 bases are shared with TRBD2. Looked up from germline, CDR1 is SGHRS and CDR2 is YFSETQ. Trimming at V came to 6 bases and at J to 7 bases, leaving 10 bases not matched to a gene. The CDR3 has 14 amino acids. The CDR3 loop reads CASTTSGEPNTQYF. CDR3 in DNA: TGCGCCAGCACTACTAGCGGAGAGCCCAATACGCAGTATTTT.

This chain joins TRBV12-3 or TRBV12-4 and TRBJ1-3; D is unclear. V was trimmed by 5 bases and J by 3 bases, leaving 8 bases between them. This CDR3 comprises 13 residues. CDR3 loop: CASSIGLGNTIYF. Written as DNA, the CDR3 is TGTGCCAGCAGTATAGGACTTGGAAACACCATATATTTT.

The gene calls are TRBV7-2 and TRBJ1-1; no clear D gene. Germline lookup yields CDR1 SGHTA and CDR2 FQGNSA. CDR3 length: 14 amino acids. V lost 5 bases to trimming and J lost 5 bases, with 15 bases between them. CDR3 nucleotide sequence: TGTGCCAGCAGCGCAGTCTCGGGGAAGACTGAAGCTTTCTTT. Amino acid sequence: CASSAVSGKTEAFF. Variable domain in full (rest from reference TRBV7-2 and TRBJ1-1): GAGVSQSPSNKVTEKGKDVELRCDPISGHTALYWYRQSLGQGLEFLIYFQGNSAPDKSGLPSDRFSAERTGGSVSTLTIQRTQQEDSAVYLCASSAVSGKTEAFFGQGTRLTVV.

V gene TRBV29-1 combines with J gene TRBJ1-2, with D uncertain. CDR3 length: 13 amino acids. V gave up 4 bases and J gave up 5 bases, with 14 bases separating them. The germline V gene encodes CDR1 SQVTM and CDR2 ANQGSEA. CDR3 amino acids: CSVGPSAGYGYTF. CDR3 in DNA: TGCAGCGTTGGACCGTCCGCCGGGTATGGCTACACCTTC.

This clone was recorded a few times. The same CDR3 also results from other DNA sequences found in this sample. V gene TRBV5-1 combines with J gene TRBJ1-5; no firm D call. The CDR3 runs to 13 residues. The V end was cut by 0 bases, the J end by 7 bases, with 8 bases between. In germline, CDR1 is SGHRS, CDR2 YFSETQ. CDR3 nucleotide sequence: TGCGCCAGCAGCTTGGGGGGAGACCAGCCCCAGCATTTT. It codes for CASSLGGDQPQHF.

The chain combines TRBV3-1 (or the pseudogene TRBV3-2) with TRBJ1-1, with 7 bases that match TRBD1. Per germline, CDR1 LGHDT and CDR2 YNNKEL (reference sequence). The CDR3 has 15 residues. The V segment lost 3 bases and the J segment 6 bases; nucleotides outside the gene matches: 10. The CDR3 loop reads CASSHVRQGMAEAFF. In DNA, the CDR3 is TGTGCCAGCAGCCACGTAAGACAGGGTATGGCTGAAGCTTTCTTT.

The rearrangement joins TRBV7-2 to TRBJ2-5; the D gene is possibly TRBD1 (6 bases). Trimming shortened V by 1 base and J by 4 bases, and 7 bases separated the two germline ends. Per germline, CDR1 SGHTA and CDR2 FQGNSA. CDR3 length: 13 amino acids. Written as DNA, the CDR3 is TGTGCCAGCAGCTTAGAGACAGGAGAGACCCAGTACTTC. It translates to CASSLETGETQYF.

The chain's CDR3 is CAISESGPEAFF. CDR3 bases: TGTGCCATCAGTGAGTCGGGGCCCGAAGCTTTCTTT. V usage is TRBV10-3 and J usage is TRBJ1-1, with D possibly being TRBD1 (5 bases). The CDR3 runs 12 residues. Germline V gene sequence: CDR1 ENHRY, CDR2 SYGVKD. The V gene lost 0 bases and the J gene lost 8 bases, with 7 bases spanning the gap.

The V and J genes are TRBV7-9 and TRBJ1-2, with D perhaps TRBD1 (6 bases). V lost 2 bases and J lost 8, with 12 bases in between. The CDR3 totals 13 residues. Looked up from germline, CDR1 is SEHNR and CDR2 is FQNEAQ (reference sequence). CDR3 protein: CASSLRAGVGYTF. The CDR3 DNA reads as TGTGCCAGCAGCTTACGGGCAGGGGTCGGCTACACCTTC. The variable domain in full, completed from reference TRBV7-9 and TRBJ1-2, reads DTGVSQNPRHKITKRGQNVTFRCDPISEHNRLYWYRQTLGQGPEFLTYFQNEAQLEKSRLLSDRFSAERPKGSFSTLEIQRTEQGDSAMYLCASSLRAGVGYTFGSGTRLTVV.

V usage is TRBV21-1 and J usage is TRBJ2-3; TRBD1 is taken as the D call from the table, unchecked against the DNA. TRBV21-1 is designated a pseudogene. CDR3 length: 14 amino acids. Written as DNA, the CDR3 is TGTGCCAGCAGCAAAAAGGGACAGCCAGATACGCAGTATTTT. This encodes CASSKKGQPDTQYF.

The rearrangement joins TRBV7-2 to TRBJ2-7; no reliable D call. The germline gives CDR1 SGHTA, CDR2 FQGNSA. V dropped 1 base and J dropped 2 bases, with 12 bases sitting between them. This CDR3 contains 15 residues. CDR3 sequence reads: CASSLGSHGPYEQYF. CDR3 in DNA: TGTGCCAGCAGCTTAGGGTCTCACGGTCCCTACGAGCAGTACTTC.

The chain combines TRBV2 with TRBJ1-6; 8 nucleotides match TRBD1. The J segment lost 8 bases and the V segment lost 6 bases, leaving 6 bases of the junction unmatched. Germline V gene sequence: CDR1 SNHLY, CDR2 FYNNEI. CDR3 length: 14 amino acids. The chain's CDR3 is CASSPDRGHSPLHF. In DNA, the CDR3 is TGTGCCAGCAGCCCTGACAGGGGCCATTCACCCCTCCACTTT.

Only a few counts were recorded for this clone. Other DNA sequences in the same sample also yield this CDR3. This chain links TRBV29-1 with TRBJ1-2; D not certain. The CDR3 consists of 12 residues. The germline V gene has CDR1 SQVTM and CDR2 ANQGSEA. Trimming removed 3 bases from V and 4 bases from J, with 9 bases in between. The CDR3 DNA follows: TGCAGCGTTGAGCGCGGAGGCTATGGCTACACCTTC. It translates to CSVERGGYGYTF. Full variable domain (rest looked up from reference TRBV29-1 and TRBJ1-2): SAVISQKPSRDICQRGTSLTIQCQVDSQVTMMFWYRQQPGQSLTLIATANQGSEATYESGFVIDKFPISRPNLTFSTLTVSNMSPEDSSIYLCSVERGGYGYTFGSGTRLTVV.

The chain joins TRBV15 to TRBJ1-5; 9 bases line up with TRBD1. CDR3 length: 17 amino acids. Germline V lookup: CDR1 LNHNV, CDR2 YYDKDF (reference sequence). V lost 5 bases and J lost 0; bases outside the gene matches: 8. CDR3 bases: TGTGCCACCAGCGTCGACAGGGGGACTTATAGCAATCAGCCCCAGCATTTT. Its protein is CATSVDRGTYSNQPQHF.

The chain recombines TRBV10-3 with TRBJ1-1; D uncertain. CDR1 is ENHRY and CDR2 is SYGVKD in the germline V gene. V was shortened by 3 bases and J by 0 bases, with 11 bases between the two germline ends. This CDR3 spans 15 amino acids. The CDR3 loop is CAISETGIMNTEAFF. In nucleotides, the CDR3 is TGTGCCATCAGTGAAACGGGAATAATGAACACTGAAGCTTTCTTT.

The chain links TRBV30 to TRBJ2-3; 8 bases align to TRBD2. This CDR3 region has 16 residues. After removal of 4 bases from V and 2 bases from J, the junction contained 11 bases not matched to a gene. CDR1 is GTSNPN and CDR2 is SVGIG in the germline V gene (reference sequence). The DNA for the CDR3 is TGTGCCTGGACCCGAGGGCTAGCGGGTTACACAGATACGCAGTATTTT. Its translation: CAWTRGLAGYTDTQYF.